This T cell receptor (beta chain) is drawn from a study of spatial heterogeneity in lung cancer. About the study: An average of more than ten raw reads was observed per unique TCR and UMI combination.

Time point in this sample: sample taken at primary tumor resection. Sequencing covered unsorted whole RNA taken from tumor, nontumor lung or frozen PBMC. Donation came from 70 or so patients with untreated early-stage non-small cell lung cancer. Every TCR cDNA molecule bore a unique molecular identifier. TCRdb processed the 5' RACE reads anew with MiXCR; each CDR3 protein has one entry. The data show 60,000 to 90,000 distinct CDR3 sequences, with 13% seen just once and 6.5% to 8.5% held by the top ten. This clonotype was observed a handful of times. Antigen unknown. The V gene end was trimmed by 5 bases and the J gene end by 4 bases; junction bases not matched to a gene: 2. Germline V gene sequence: CDR1 SGHTA, CDR2 FQGNSA. This CDR3 comprises 13 residues. Overall study results and limits: Tumor TCRs that were ubiquitous and expanded showed up in blood more at resection than follow-up.

The chain recombines TRBV7-2 with TRBJ2-1; 7 nucleotides match TRBD2. The sequence derives from a male donor with early-stage non-small cell lung cancer. Sample: PBMCs, taken at surgery. The CDR3: CASSRTSYNEQFF. Here the CDR3 DNA reads TGTGCCAGCAGCCGGACTAGTTACAATGAGCAGTTCTTC.